Each of the 19 T cell receptor beta chains below was sequenced from the same sample in a study of T cells in Graves' hyperthyroidism and ophthalmopathy. The investigators amplified TCR beta CDR3 regions from RNA transcripts. The study used the HTBI primer set for a first-round RT-PCR of the TCR CDR3. MiXCR, run by TCRdb on the multiplex PCR reads, gives a single entry per CDR3 protein. The data show about 700,000 distinct CDR3 sequences, with roughly 46% seen just once and under 8.5% held by the top ten. The specimen was peripheral blood or thyroid tissue (not recorded which). The receptors here all came from an adult man with Graves' disease, either hyperthyroidism or ophthalmopathy (not recorded which).

The chain couples TRBV7-8 to TRBJ1-5; TRBD1 matches 7 bases. There are 14 residues in the CDR3. Germline loops: CDR1 SGHVS, CDR2 FQNEAQ. V lost 5 bases and J lost 5; bases outside the gene matches: 6. The CDR3 DNA reads as TGTGCCAGCAGCAAGACAGGGACCCATCAGCCCCAGCATTTT. This encodes CASSKTGTHQPQHF. The entire variable domain, with the rest obtained from reference TRBV7-8 and TRBJ1-5, is as follows: GAGVSQSPRYKVAKRGQDVALRCDPISGHVSLFWYQQALGQGPEFLTYFQNEAQLDKSGLPSDRFFAERPEGSVSTLKIQRTQQEDSAVYLCASSKTGTHQPQHFGDGTRLSIL.

This clonotype was detected only a few times. The genes are TRBV19 and TRBJ1-5, with D tentatively TRBD1 (6 bases). Trimming left V 5 bases short and J 5 bases short, with 16 bases between. CDR1 and CDR2 (germline): LNHDA, SQIVND (reference sequence). This CDR3 has 15 amino acids. For the CDR3, the DNA is TGTGCCAGTAGTCTCGGTTGGGGGGGCCATCAGCCCCAGCATTTT. It codes for CASSLGWGGHQPQHF.

This clonotype was observed at least ten times. The rearrangement joins TRBV7-2 to TRBJ1-1; the D is unclear. This CDR3 is 13 amino acids long. CDR1 and CDR2 (germline): SGHTA, FQGNSA. V lost 3 bases to trimming and J lost 1 base, with 6 bases between them. CDR3 bases: TGTGCCAGCAGCTTTCCCGGGAACACTGAAGCTTTCTTT. This codes for CASSFPGNTEAFF.

This clonotype was seen a handful of times. This rearrangement joins TRBV11-1 to TRBJ1-1; D perhaps matches TRBD1 (6 bases). Per germline, CDR1 SGHAT and CDR2 FQDESV (reference sequence). The CDR3 spans 15 residues. The V end lost 5 bases, the J end lost 4 bases, and 17 bases lay between the germline ends. The CDR3 sequence: CASSTLGAGFTEAFF. The CDR3 coding sequence is TGTGCCAGCAGCACCTTGGGGGCAGGGTTCACTGAAGCTTTCTTT.

This chain joins TRBV5-8 and TRBJ1-1; tentatively, D is TRBD1 (5 bases). Per germline, CDR1 SGHTS and CDR2 YDEGEE. The CDR3 spans 15 residues. V was shortened by 7 bases and J by 0 bases, with 16 bases between the two germline ends. The CDR3 loop is CASPSPGPMNTEAFF. CDR3 DNA sequence: TGTGCCAGCCCTTCCCCGGGGCCGATGAACACTGAAGCTTTCTTT.

This sequence joins TRBV7-3 and TRBJ2-5, with TRBD2 identical over 13 bases. The CDR3 loop spans 16 amino acids. Germline lookup yields CDR1 SGHTA and CDR2 FQGTGA. Trimming cost V 5 bases and J 5 bases; bases outside gene matches: 8. The CDR3 loop is CASSPGTSGIRETQYF. For the CDR3, the DNA is TGTGCCAGCAGCCCCGGGACTAGCGGGATTAGGGAGACCCAGTACTTC.

On this clonotype itself: The junction does not match germline at one end; this may be a read error. The J gene is TRBJ1-1, the V gene TRBV5-1, with TRBD1 identical over 11 bases. Germline V gene data show CDR1 as SGHRS and CDR2 as YFSETQ. The length of the CDR3 is 14 residues. The CDR3 DNA reads TGTGCCAGTAGTATGGGACAGGGGGGCACTGAAGCTTTCTTT. Its translation is CASSMGQGGTEAFF.

The V gene is TRBV20-1, the J gene TRBJ2-5, with 9 bases that match TRBD1. In germline, CDR1 is DFQATT, CDR2 SNEGSKA (reference sequence). The length of the CDR3 is 15 residues. V was clipped by 4 bases and J by 1 base; unmatched bases: 7. CDR3 amino acids: CSAKPDRGFQETQYF. For the CDR3, the DNA is TGCAGTGCTAAACCTGACAGGGGGTTCCAAGAGACCCAGTACTTC.

The chain combines TRBV7-2 with TRBJ1-1; TRBD1 matches 8 bases. Unmatched junction bases numbered 4, after V lost 4 bases and J lost 0 bases. The germline V gene encodes CDR1 SGHTA and CDR2 FQGNSA. CDR3 length: 15 amino acids. The CDR3 bases are TGTGCCAGCAGCTACCGGACAGGGTTGAACACTGAAGCTTTCTTT. Its translation: CASSYRTGLNTEAFF.

Turning to this clonotype: Its ends do not fully match the called genes, so a read error is possible. This rearrangement joins TRBV7-6 to TRBJ2-7; D assignment may be TRBD1 or TRBD2 (6 bases each). There are 14 residues in the CDR3. The germline CDR1 and CDR2 sequences are SGHVS and FNYEAQ. CDR3 in amino acids: CVSSQGTYSYEQYF. The DNA for the CDR3 is TGTGTCAGCAGCCAGGGGACTTACTCCTACGAGCAGTACTTC.

V usage is TRBV20-1 and J usage is TRBJ2-5; the D gene could be TRBD1 or TRBD2 (7 bases each). Trimming left V 2 bases short and J 5 bases short, with 15 bases between. From germline, CDR1 is DFQATT and CDR2 SNEGSKA (reference sequence). This CDR3 has 14 residues. The CDR3 here is CSARPRGGLETQYF. In DNA, the CDR3 is TGCAGTGCTAGACCCAGGGGGGGGCTCGAGACCCAGTACTTC.

This clonotype has a handful of counts. The chain recombines TRBV19 with TRBJ1-1; D remains ambiguous. The CDR3 has 13 residues. Germline V gives CDR1 LNHDA, CDR2 SQIVND (reference sequence). V lost 7 bases and J 4 bases, leaving 13 bases between the germline ends. CDR3 sequence reads: CASTFPAGTEAFF. CDR3 sequence (DNA): TGTGCCAGTACGTTCCCGGCGGGCACTGAAGCTTTCTTT. Full variable domain (outside the CDR3, taken from reference TRBV19 and TRBJ1-1): DGGITQSPKYLFRKEGQNVTLSCEQNLNHDAMYWYRQDPGQGLRLIYYSQIVNDFQKGDIAEGYSVSREKKESFPLTVTSAQKNPTAFYLCASTFPAGTEAFFGQGTRLTVV.

The rearrangement uses TRBV7-6 and TRBJ2-7, with 15 nucleotides matching TRBD2. This CDR3 is built from 16 residues. With V trimmed by 5 bases and J by 6 bases, 8 bases remained unmatched. Germline assignment: CDR1 SGHVS and CDR2 FNYEAQ. This chain's CDR3 is CASSHWTSGRVGEQYF. CDR3 DNA sequence: TGTGCCAGCAGCCACTGGACTAGCGGGAGGGTCGGCGAGCAGTACTTC.

This clonotype showed up just once. The DNA of the CDR3 is TGTGCCACCAGCAGAGACGGACAGGGGAAACAGACCCAGTACTTC. Its protein is CATSRDGQGKQTQYF. The V and J genes are TRBV15 and TRBJ2-5, with TRBD1 identical over 9 bases. Germline V gives CDR1 LNHNV, CDR2 YYDKDF (reference sequence). With 0 bases clipped from V and 6 bases from J, the junction kept 5 bases outside the gene matches. The CDR3 spans 15 residues.

This clonotype was seen a handful of times. V and J are TRBV7-3 and TRBJ2-7; 10 bases line up with TRBD1. CDR3 length: 15 amino acids. CDR1 SGHTA and CDR2 FQGTGA come from the germline V gene. V lost 5 bases to trimming and J lost 2 bases; unmatched junction nucleotides: 6. Here the CDR3 reads CASSQPGQGTYEQYF. The CDR3 region has the DNA TGTGCCAGCAGCCAGCCGGGACAGGGGACCTACGAGCAGTACTTC.

This chain connects TRBV20-1 to TRBJ1-4; D perhaps matches TRBD1 (6 bases). This CDR3 comprises 18 residues. V gave up 5 bases and J gave up 5 bases, with 27 bases separating them. The germline V gene has CDR1 DFQATT and CDR2 SNEGSKA (reference sequence). CDR3: CSALGGVPPGGGNEKLFF. The CDR3 bases are TGCAGTGCTCTAGGGGGGGTCCCGCCCGGGGGTGGGAATGAAAAACTGTTTTTT.

Note on this clonotype: A junction end diverges from the germline sequence, so it may reflect a read error. V gene TRBV6-1 combines with J gene TRBJ2-7; TRBD2 aligns across 7 bases. Germline V CDR1 and CDR2: MNHNS, SASEGT. This CDR3 is built from 13 residues. CDR3 in amino acids: CTSSYGRTREQYF. DNA of the CDR3: TGTACCAGCAGTTACGGGAGGACGCGCGAGCAGTACTTC.

V is TRBV7-2 and J is TRBJ1-1; 9 bases are shared with TRBD1. The CDR3 length is 15 residues. J was trimmed by 1 base and V by 5 bases; bases with no gene match: 5. The germline gives CDR1 SGHTA, CDR2 FQGNSA. The CDR3 DNA is TGTGCCAGCAGCCAAGCGGGACAGGGGAACACTGAAGCTTTCTTT. This codes for CASSQAGQGNTEAFF. The full variable domain, rest sourced from reference TRBV7-2 and TRBJ1-1, is GAGVSQSPSNKVTEKGKDVELRCDPISGHTALYWYRQSLGQGLEFLIYFQGNSAPDKSGLPSDRFSAERTGGSVSTLTIQRTQQEDSAVYLCASSQAGQGNTEAFFGQGTRLTVV.

This clonotype appeared a few times. This chain links TRBV20-1 with TRBJ2-5; no definite D call. In germline, CDR1 is DFQATT, CDR2 SNEGSKA (reference sequence). The CDR3 sequence is 14 residues long. V was clipped by 0 bases and J by 1 base, with 9 bases between them. CDR3 coding DNA: TGCAGTGCTAGAGAAAGGCGTATCCAAGAGACCCAGTACTTC. It encodes CSARERRIQETQYF.